This TCR beta chain derives from a study of CD8+CD57+ T cells in acquired aplastic anemia (dated by TCRdb to between 2018 and 2020). Study-wide context: On average, sorted CD4+ and CD8+ cells yielded around 3.5 ug of extracted DNA, with a range of 0.2 to 27.4 ug. CD8+CD57+ expansion was defined as frequency above the mean frequency observed in healthy subjects. The full study reports these points: Patients and healthy controls showed no significant difference in CD8+ Simpson's diversity (P=0.060). Although roughly 30 CD8+ CDR3 sequences were shared by patients and controls, these sequences appeared highly expressed in patients and within the immunodominant clones of patients.

CDR1 and CDR2, looked up from the germline V gene, are SQVTM and ANQGSEA. Trimming removed 7 bases from V and 7 bases from J; the gene matches leave 10 bases unexplained. The CDR3 covers 13 residues, taking in both the cysteine and the phenylalanine. The sequence is cut down to CDR3 DNA, 39 bases in frame from base 1. This clonotype was detected only a few times. No cognate antigen has been identified for it. No much larger clone is present one base from it, and per-base qualities are unavailable. Expansion of CD8+CD57+ cells had been shown by flow cytometry in the patients chosen for sequencing. Every patient had a diagnosis of severe acquired aplastic anemia based on International Study of Aplastic Anemia and Agranulocytosis and Camitta criteria. At the time blood was sampled, none of the patients had received any therapy. TCR repertoires of sorted CD4+ and CD8+ blood T cells from severe aplastic anemia patients and healthy subjects were deep-sequenced in the study. Patients were enrolled under clinicaltrials.gov protocols 00001620, 01623167, 00001397, 00071045, 00081523 and 00961064 in the USA. Ficoll-Paque density gradient centrifugation was used to isolate peripheral blood mononuclear cells. Before DNA was extracted, CD4+ and CD8+ T cells were sorted using either FACS or magnetic beads.

Genomic DNA was used as template for profiling of TCR beta VDJ combinations and CDR3 sequences. An Illumina HiSeq 2000 was the platform used for TCR repertoire sequencing. From the authors' description of their analysis: Repertoire assessment relied on Simpson's diversity index, CDR3 size and DJ length profiles, and TRBV/TRBJ rearrangement plots. Whichever DNA sequence was most abundant in the deep sequencing data was defined as the immunodominant clone. CDR3 amino acid sequences were screened for sharing across subjects and compared with published repertoires and the VDJdb database. The public reads were reprocessed in TCRdb via fastp at Q25 and MiXCR, keeping in-frame beta chains. CDR3 protein sequences are deduplicated, and each keeps its most common genes and DNA. These V and J calls derive from TCRdb rather than the authors' analysis. For this sample there are fewer than 200,000 distinct CDR3 sequences; 48% appear just once. The ten biggest clones cover 1.8% of the sample.

The sequenced sample consisted of sorted CD4+, CD8+, or CD8+CD57+ T cells (not recorded which) from PBMCs. The chain employs TRBV29-1 and TRBJ1-2; a stretch of 9 junction bases matches TRBD1. The receptor was derived from a human donor with aplastic anemia. The nucleotide sequence reads TGCAGCGGCGGGACAGGGAGGCAAGGTGGCTACACCTTC. Its protein reads: CSGGTGRQGGYTF.